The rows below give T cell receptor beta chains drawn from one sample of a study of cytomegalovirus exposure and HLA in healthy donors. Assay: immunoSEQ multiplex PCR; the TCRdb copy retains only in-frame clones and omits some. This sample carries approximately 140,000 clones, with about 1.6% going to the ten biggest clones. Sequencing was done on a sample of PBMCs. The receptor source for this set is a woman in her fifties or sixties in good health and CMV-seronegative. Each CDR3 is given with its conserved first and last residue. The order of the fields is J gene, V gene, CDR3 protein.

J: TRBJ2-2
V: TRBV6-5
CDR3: CATQAGEGNTGELFF

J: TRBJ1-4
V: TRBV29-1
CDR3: CSVGTGAFNEKLFF

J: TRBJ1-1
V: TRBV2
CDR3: CASIQMNTEAFF

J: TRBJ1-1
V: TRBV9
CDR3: CASSPLVGMNTEAFF

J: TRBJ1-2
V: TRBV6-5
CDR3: CASSSPGQVNYGYTF

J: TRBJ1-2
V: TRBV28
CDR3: CASSFSAEGPFSYGYTF

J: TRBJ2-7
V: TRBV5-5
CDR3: CASSLGLAEVYEQYF

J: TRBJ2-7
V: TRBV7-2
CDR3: CASSLSVASYEQYF

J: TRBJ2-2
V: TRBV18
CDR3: CASSPRTGLESTGELFF

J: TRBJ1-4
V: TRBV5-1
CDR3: CASSLVGSGATNEKLFF

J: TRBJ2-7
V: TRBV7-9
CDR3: CASSLTNAYEQYF

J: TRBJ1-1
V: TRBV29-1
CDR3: CSVESPGQANTEAFF

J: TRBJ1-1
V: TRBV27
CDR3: CASSSRQSGNTEAFF

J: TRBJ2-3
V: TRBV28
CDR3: CASSRDTSTDTQYF

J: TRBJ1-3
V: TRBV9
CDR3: CASSVGGGGNTIYF

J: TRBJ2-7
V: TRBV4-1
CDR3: CASSQGGPSYEQYF

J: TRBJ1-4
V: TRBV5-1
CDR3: CASSLQGGTNEKLFF

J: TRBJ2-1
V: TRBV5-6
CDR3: CASSLDTYNEQFF

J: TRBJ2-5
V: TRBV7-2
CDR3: CASSSSVSGAPGAQYF

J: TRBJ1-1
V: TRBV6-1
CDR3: CASSEWGGTEAFF

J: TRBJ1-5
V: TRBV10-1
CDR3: CASSDPNRVPSNQPQHF

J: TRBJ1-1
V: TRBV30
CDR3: CAWRGGQGLWNTEAFF

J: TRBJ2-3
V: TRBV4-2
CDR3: CASSPHLRTTVGDTQYF

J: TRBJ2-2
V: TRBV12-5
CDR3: CASGLLEVGELFF

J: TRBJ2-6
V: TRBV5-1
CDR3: CASSEAGANVLTF

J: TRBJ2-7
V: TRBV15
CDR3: CATSRGSGGIYEQYF

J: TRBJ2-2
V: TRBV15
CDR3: CATSGQGRAGGELFF

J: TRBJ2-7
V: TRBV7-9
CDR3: CASSRTSEREYF

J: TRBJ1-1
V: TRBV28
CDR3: CASSLGLMMNTEAFF

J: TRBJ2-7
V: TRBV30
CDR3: CAWSSAQGAFYEQYF

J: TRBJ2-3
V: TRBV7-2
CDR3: CASSSSGGAVDTQYF

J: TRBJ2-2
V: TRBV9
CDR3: CASSVVQTTGELFF

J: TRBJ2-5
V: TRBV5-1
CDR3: CASSLTIPGQQETQYF

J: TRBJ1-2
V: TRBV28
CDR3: CASSYLYGYTF

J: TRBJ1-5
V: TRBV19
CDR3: CATARQGAFQPQHF

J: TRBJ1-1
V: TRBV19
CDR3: CASRPQRGMNTEAFF

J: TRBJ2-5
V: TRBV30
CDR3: CALSAGGETQYF

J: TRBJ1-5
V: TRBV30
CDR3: CALRDSYVQPQHF

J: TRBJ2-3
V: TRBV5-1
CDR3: CASSLEASAGDTQYF

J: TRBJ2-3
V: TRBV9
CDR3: CASSQAGGATDTQYF